The present T cell receptor beta chain was sequenced within a study of blood T cells in healthy people across ages. Findings and limits, study-wide: Versus aged donors, long-lived donors had higher diversity and more naive CD4+ cells. Measured against age, TCR beta diversity per million T cells decreased in a roughly linear manner.

Those donating, healthy Caucasian individuals from Russia, were aged 6 to 90. A sample-barcoded 5' primer and a J-beta primer mix were used in a second PCR of roughly 6 to 11 cycles. TCRdb re-derived calls from the 5' RACE reads in MiXCR, one entry per CDR3 protein. The table includes hundreds of thousands of distinct CDR3 sequences, approximately 51% detected once. Remarks on this clonotype: Its antigen is undetermined. The germline gene is not matched at one end of the junction; a read error may be the cause.

The CDR3 spans 12 residues. Germline V CDR1 and CDR2: DFQATT, SNEGSKA (reference sequence). Sequencing was done on a sample of blood. This rearrangement joins TRBV20-1 to TRBJ2-7, with 7 bases fitting TRBD1. The J call is in doubt because the DNA end fits TRBJ2-5 better. The receptor comes from a man aged 55 to 69 in good health. CDR3 amino acids: CSSRTGQETQYF. The CDR3 nucleotides are TGCAGTTCTAGGACAGGCCAAGAGACCCAGTACTTC.